This T cell receptor beta chain was found in a study of shared clonotypes between healthy human individuals (TCRdb year 2020). Regarding the study in general: Two women and a few men aged 18 to 49 years were included in the cohort. Per donor, three plates each were used for CD4 naive and CD4 memory, two for CD8 naive, and one for CD8 memory. The study deeply sequenced blood TCR repertoires of five healthy adults to estimate repertoire size and the extent of clonotype sharing between individuals. To increase sequencing depth and limit assay-specific biases, different laboratories used diverse techniques to prepare libraries and sequence TCR repertoires. Between about 0.9 and 9 billion PBMCs per donor were obtained by leukapheresis.

Donors were healthy HIV-negative adults with no recently reported acute infections or vaccinations. Every donor was a Caucasian adult living in Nashville, Tennessee, USA. CD4+ T cells were enriched by magnetic negative selection, after which naive cells were positively selected on CD45RA and the negative fraction was taken as the memory subset. After blood collection by leukapheresis, PBMCs were isolated using Ficoll-Histopaque density gradient centrifugation and then cryopreserved in the vapor phase of liquid nitrogen. Analytical flow cytometry was used to check the purity and quantity of every magnetically sorted T cell population. Genomic DNA was isolated from every sorted fraction and measured by UV absorbance on a Nanodrop 2000c. Points the paper makes about the study in general: Sampling was restricted to blood, and TCR repertoires in tissue are likely to differ from TCR repertoires in blood. Pairwise subsampling indicated that sequencing depth was expected to affect the degree of clonotype sharing among donors. Because the study included a small number of donors, the genetic and exposure-history diversity represented was limited. Estimated clonotype richness was generally larger for naive than for memory subsets. Across four donors, about 5% of naive CD4, over 3% of naive CD8, about 2% of memory CD4, and over 0.35% of memory CD8 clonotypes were shared. Rarefaction of sorted-subset datasets indicated incomplete sequencing despite the large sequencing depth. Compared with non-shared clonotypes, the clonotypes found in all four sorted-subset donors had higher generation probabilities.

TCR CDR3 regions were amplified from genomic DNA by multiplex PCR using the deep immunoSEQ assay. Extracted genomic DNA from each cell subset was spread evenly across all wells of several immunoSEQ 96-well plates, with each plate serving as a replicate. Each replicate PCR for sorted subsets received roughly 200 ng genomic DNA, equal to about 30,000 T cell genomes. Purified libraries were quantified with a Qubit 3.0 fluorometer, sized on a Bioanalyzer 2100, and re-quantified with the KAPA Library Quantification kit. A separate single-read 150-cycle Illumina NextSeq 550 flow cell was used to sequence each immunoSEQ 96-well plate. The original methods were these. Because the immunoSEQ output held only junctional sequences and lacked quality scores, the filtering could not match the filtering applied to full-length reads. To assign V/J genes and CDR3, sequences were annotated against IMGT germline references using PyIR, a Python wrapper for IgBLAST v1.9. Reads with weak V/J assignments (E-value above 1e-6), missing CDR3, stop codons, out-of-frame junctions, or ambiguous translated residues were removed. A V3J clonotype was defined by an identical inferred V gene, J gene, and CDR3 amino acid sequence. The percentage overlap between two repertoires was calculated by dividing the number of shared unique clonotypes by the size of the smaller repertoire. Repertoire richness was assessed with RTK rarefaction, the Chao1 estimator, and Recon v2.1 estimates of unobserved clonotypes. For all TCRbeta clonotypes obtained by the gDNA method from a handful of donors, generation probabilities were computed with OLGA. The immuneACCESS repertoire file appears here via TCRdb, limited to in-frame rearrangements. These files lack a portion of the clones; in checked studies, under half of the deficit traces to unresolved V genes, and the cause of the others is not known. The DNA gave D and trimming, while V, J and clone size come from that table. The sample data list approximately 980,000 clones, and approximately 76% of these were observed just once. About 1.5% of the sample goes to the ten largest clones.

According to the germline V gene (reference sequence), CDR1 reads GTSNPN and CDR2 reads SVGIG. Cut back by 4 bases and 5 bases, the V and J ends lie 14 bases apart. Spanning cysteine to phenylalanine, the CDR3 consists of 14 amino acids. This entry keeps only the CDR3 DNA: 42 bases, framed from base 1. Comment on this clone: Its antigen is still unknown. Base qualities are not provided; no much larger clone lies one nucleotide away.

This receptor was taken from a man younger than 35 in good health. The rearranged segments are TRBV30 and TRBJ2-2, with TRBD2 perhaps the D gene, on 5 matching bases. The sequenced sample was memory CD4+ T cells sorted from blood. Read against the paper, the sample's cell subset or site label means: CD45RA-negative fraction. The CDR3 region: CAWTPREMTGELFF. The DNA sequence is TGTGCCTGGACCCCGAGGGAAATGACCGGGGAGCTGTTTTTT.